Shown below are 27 T cell receptor beta chains from a single sample sequenced in a study of T-cell memory formation after mild COVID-19. TCRdb reprocessed the 5' RACE reads via MiXCR and lists one record per CDR3 protein. The sample consists of around 530,000 distinct CDR3 sequences, about 22% of them appearing once. The sample taken for sequencing was PBMCs or a T cell subset sorted from them (not recorded which). All receptors derive from an adult woman who had mild COVID-19 (a few samples of this study predate the infection). Cell type and time point are not known.

This clonotype was found once. V is TRBV6-5 and J is TRBJ2-3, with D perhaps matching TRBD2 (6 bases). The CDR3 length is 14 residues. The germline CDR1 and CDR2 sequences are MNHEY and SVGAGI. Trimming cost V 4 bases and J 2 bases, with 10 bases left between them. CDR3: CASSWGGTTDTQYF. Here the CDR3 DNA reads TGTGCCAGCAGTTGGGGAGGCACCACAGATACGCAGTATTTT.

The chain uses TRBV11-3 and TRBJ2-1, with 7 bases lining up with TRBD2. The germline CDR1 and CDR2 sequences are SGHNT and YENEEA. V trimming: 5 bases; J trimming: 0 bases; junction bases outside the gene matches: 4. CDR3 size: 15 residues. CDR3 bases: TGTGCCAGCAGCAAAGCGGGAATCTCCTACAATGAGCAGTTCTTC. It is translated as CASSKAGISYNEQFF.

The chain couples TRBV5-1 to TRBJ1-2; TRBD1 agrees at 9 bases. CDR3 length: 14 amino acids. The V and J ends lost 1 base and 3 bases, in that order; junction bases with no gene match: 1. Germline V lookup: CDR1 SGHRS, CDR2 YFSETQ. The CDR3 DNA is TGCGCCAGCAGCTTGAGGACAGGGGACTATGGCTACACCTTC. It codes for CASSLRTGDYGYTF.

This clonotype was seen a single time. V and J are TRBV20-1 and TRBJ1-1; a possible D gene is TRBD1 (6 bases). The CDR3 loop spans 15 amino acids. Germline V gene data show CDR1 as DFQATT and CDR2 as SNEGSKA (reference sequence). V lost 5 bases, J lost 0 bases, and 16 bases lay in between. CDR3 sequence: CSAYSRDTLNTEAFF. CDR3 sequence (DNA): TGCAGTGCTTATTCCCGGGACACCTTGAACACTGAAGCTTTCTTT.

The CDR3 reads CASRFTSGYGKETQYF. For the CDR3, the DNA is TGTGCCAGCAGGTTTACTAGCGGATATGGGAAAGAGACCCAGTACTTC. The J gene is TRBJ2-5, the V gene TRBV12-3 or TRBV12-4; 8 bases align to TRBD2. The J segment lost 3 bases and the V segment lost 6 bases, leaving 12 bases of the junction unmatched. This CDR3 is built from 16 residues.

The chain couples TRBV12-3 or TRBV12-4 to TRBJ2-3, with D possibly being TRBD2 (6 bases). The CDR3 totals 14 residues. V was clipped by 6 bases and J by 4 bases, with 14 bases between them. The CDR3 reads CASSPTRNADTQYF. In nucleotides, the CDR3 is TGTGCCAGCAGCCCGACTAGAAACGCAGATACGCAGTATTTT.

This clonotype was recorded a few times. This rearrangement joins TRBV24-1 to TRBJ2-3, with D perhaps matching TRBD1 (7 bases). This CDR3 is 15 amino acids long. V dropped 5 bases and J dropped 3 bases, with 14 bases sitting between them. Per the germline V gene, CDR1 is KGHDR and CDR2 is SFDVKD. In DNA, the CDR3 is TGTGCCACCAGTGGGACGGAGGGGGCGACAGATACGCAGTATTTT. It is translated as CATSGTEGATDTQYF.

This chain joins TRBV10-3 and TRBJ1-2; D remains ambiguous. From germline, CDR1 is ENHRY and CDR2 SYGVKD. The CDR3 is 14 residues long. V lost 2 bases to trimming and J lost 6 bases, with 13 bases between them. In DNA, the CDR3 is TGTGCCATCAGTGAGGCTCTTCACCTCGATGGCTACACCTTC. This gives the protein CAISEALHLDGYTF.

The rearrangement joins TRBV5-8 to TRBJ1-5; D gene ambiguous. From germline, CDR1 is SGHTS and CDR2 YDEGEE. The V and J ends lost 4 bases and 2 bases respectively, with 13 bases between them. This CDR3 has 15 residues. The CDR3 DNA is TGTGCCAGCAGCCCCGGAAACCGAGGCAATCAGCCCCAGCATTTT. It yields the protein CASSPGNRGNQPQHF.

The rearrangement joins TRBV7-3 to TRBJ1-1; D not certain. This CDR3 region has 13 residues. CDR1 is SGHTA and CDR2 is FQGTGA in the germline V gene. Deletions cut 5 bases from V and 1 base from J, with 8 bases between. The CDR3 region has the DNA TGTGCCAGCAGCAGTACTAAGAACACTGAAGCTTTCTTT. This sequence encodes CASSSTKNTEAFF.

This clonotype was detected only a few times. The chain employs TRBV6-1 and TRBJ2-7, with a weak D call TRBD2 (6 bases). Trimming left V 1 base short and J 5 bases short, with 15 bases between. This CDR3 has 15 residues. The germline gives CDR1 MNHNS, CDR2 SASEGT. The chain's CDR3 is CASSEEAGTSHEQYF. The CDR3 nucleotides read TGTGCCAGCAGTGAAGAGGCCGGGACTTCCCACGAGCAGTACTTC.

The chain combines TRBV20-1 with TRBJ1-1; TRBD1 might be the D (5 bases). CDR3 length: 12 residues. V was clipped by 5 bases and J by 1 base, with 8 bases between them. CDR1 is DFQATT and CDR2 is SNEGSKA in the germline V gene (reference sequence). In DNA form, the CDR3 reads TGCAGTGCTCCAGACAGGAACACTGAAGCTTTCTTT. Encoded protein: CSAPDRNTEAFF.

The gene calls are TRBV23-1 and TRBJ2-3; no reliable D call. TRBV23-1 is assigned to the ORF class and has an uncertain function. The CDR3 length is 14 residues. V lost 4 bases to trimming and J lost 1 base, with 9 bases between them. CDR3 protein: CASSLYRGTDTQYF. The CDR3 nucleotides are TGCGCCAGCAGTCTTTACCGTGGCACAGATACGCAGTATTTT.

The V gene is TRBV19, the J gene TRBJ1-2; D is ambiguous. CDR3 length: 15 residues. In germline, CDR1 is LNHDA, CDR2 SQIVND (reference sequence). Trimming took 3 bases from V and 4 from J, leaving 15 bases between them. CDR3 nucleotides: TGTGCCAGTAGTATCGGTAACACACTCATCTATGGCTACACCTTC. Amino acid sequence: CASSIGNTLIYGYTF.

CDR3: CASSYSRTSGFSYEQYF. CDR3 bases: TGTGCCAGCAGTTACTCGCGGACTAGCGGCTTCTCCTACGAGCAGTACTTC. J is TRBJ2-7 and V is TRBV6-5, with 10 nucleotides matching TRBD2. The CDR3 loop spans 17 amino acids. CDR1 and CDR2 from the germline V gene are MNHEY and SVGAGI. V shed 0 bases and J 0 bases; nucleotides not matched to a gene: 5.

This clonotype was seen a handful of times. The chain combines TRBV20-1 with TRBJ2-5, with a possible D match to TRBD1 (5 bases). Germline values: CDR1 DFQATT, CDR2 SNEGSKA (reference sequence). V lost 6 bases to trimming and J lost 4 bases, with 15 bases between them. This CDR3 region has 13 residues. DNA for the CDR3: TGCAGTGCGTATCTCAGGGCACGAGAGACCCAGTACTTC. Amino acid sequence: CSAYLRARETQYF.

In its sample, this clonotype was seen a few times. The genes are TRBV6-5 and TRBJ1-4, with 10 bases identical to TRBD1. From germline, CDR1 is MNHEY and CDR2 SVGAGI. This CDR3 is built from 16 residues. The V gene end was trimmed by 2 bases and the J gene end by 8 bases; junction bases not matched to a gene: 8. The CDR3, as DNA: TGTGCCAGCAGTTACACTGGGACAGGGGTTACCGAAAAACTGTTTTTT. This gives the protein CASSYTGTGVTEKLFF.

J is TRBJ2-2 and V is TRBV14; no definite D call. The germline V gene encodes CDR1 SGHDN and CDR2 FVKESK. V dropped 0 bases and J dropped 7 bases, with 12 bases sitting between them. This CDR3 comprises 15 residues. CDR3 nucleotides: TGTGCCAGCAGCCAAGATATAGGGCGAGGCGGGGAGCTGTTTTTT. Protein sequence: CASSQDIGRGGELFF.

This clonotype has only a few counts. The chain combines TRBV6-2 or TRBV6-3 with TRBJ2-5, with 9 bases lining up with TRBD2. In germline, CDR1 is MNHEY, CDR2 SVGEGT. The V segment lost 1 base and the J segment 3 bases; nucleotides outside the gene matches: 3. The CDR3 is 15 amino acids. DNA for the CDR3: TGTGCCAGCAGTTACTTGACTAGCGGAAAAGAGACCCAGTACTTC. Translating it yields CASSYLTSGKETQYF.

V and J are TRBV29-1 and TRBJ2-7; D is tentatively TRBD1 or TRBD2 (5 bases each). Germline V gene lookup returns CDR1 SQVTM and CDR2 ANQGSEA. The CDR3 is 14 residues long. V was clipped by 6 bases and J by 2 bases, with 17 bases between them. As DNA, the CDR3 is TGCAGCGTCGTCGATACCGGGACCACCTACGAGCAGTACTTC. It encodes CSVVDTGTTYEQYF.

In DNA, the CDR3 is TGTGCCAGTAGAATAAGAGACTCCTACGAGCAGTACTTC. As protein: CASRIRDSYEQYF. J is TRBJ2-7 and V is TRBV19; D gene uncertain. Per germline, CDR1 LNHDA and CDR2 SQIVND (reference sequence). V was shortened by 6 bases and J by 0 bases, with 9 bases between the two germline ends. This CDR3 spans 13 amino acids.

This chain links TRBV3-1 with TRBJ2-2; possibly TRBD1 for D (5 bases). Germline CDR1 LGHDT, CDR2 YNNKEL (reference sequence). The CDR3 is made up of 13 amino acids. V was shortened by 3 bases and J by 6 bases, with 8 bases between the two germline ends. CDR3 protein: CASSHRDSGELFF. The DNA for the CDR3 is TGTGCCAGCAGCCACAGGGATTCCGGGGAGCTGTTTTTT.

This clonotype was seen a handful of times. The rearrangement links TRBV15 to TRBJ2-2, with D uncertain. Trimming took off 0 bases at V and 0 bases at J, with 5 bases between the two ends. This CDR3 has 15 residues. Germline loops: CDR1 LNHNV, CDR2 YYDKDF (reference sequence). The CDR3 DNA sequence: TGTGCCACCAGCAGAGATCTCACGAACACCGGGGAGCTGTTTTTT. It codes for CATSRDLTNTGELFF.

This clonotype appeared a few times. This chain uses TRBV5-5 with TRBJ1-5, with 11 positions matching TRBD1. Germline V gene lookup returns CDR1 SGHKS and CDR2 YYEKEE (reference sequence). This CDR3 has 15 amino acids. The J segment lost 6 bases and the V segment lost 4 bases, leaving 6 bases of the junction unmatched. The chain's CDR3 is CASSNGQGAVQPQHF. In nucleotides, the CDR3 is TGTGCCAGCAGCAACGGACAGGGGGCGGTTCAGCCCCAGCATTTT.

This clonotype has only a few counts. V and J are TRBV5-6 and TRBJ2-7; 9 positions agree with TRBD1. Losses at the gene ends were 1 base for V and 5 bases for J; bases not matched to a gene: 4. Germline lookup yields CDR1 SGHDT and CDR2 YYEEEE. This CDR3 is 14 amino acids long. The DNA of the CDR3 is TGTGCCAGCAGCTTGACAGGGGGCGAAGACGAGCAGTACTTC. This gives the protein CASSLTGGEDEQYF.

This chain connects TRBV2 to TRBJ1-5, with 12 bases matching TRBD1. Per germline, CDR1 SNHLY and CDR2 FYNNEI. The CDR3 is made up of 15 amino acids. The ends lost 6 bases at V and 4 bases at J; junction bases unmatched: 4. The CDR3 nucleotides read TGTGCCAGCAGGGTGGGACAGGGGGCGAATCAGCCCCAGCATTTT. It translates to CASRVGQGANQPQHF.

At least ten counts were recorded for this clonotype. The chain couples TRBV5-1 to TRBJ1-1; 9 bases line up with TRBD1. Losses at the gene ends were 1 base for V and 5 bases for J; bases not matched to a gene: 3. Germline assignment: CDR1 SGHRS and CDR2 YFSETQ. There are 14 residues in the CDR3. The DNA of the CDR3 is TGCGCCAGCAGCTTGACAGGGGGCGTAACTGAAGCTTTCTTT. Protein: CASSLTGGVTEAFF.